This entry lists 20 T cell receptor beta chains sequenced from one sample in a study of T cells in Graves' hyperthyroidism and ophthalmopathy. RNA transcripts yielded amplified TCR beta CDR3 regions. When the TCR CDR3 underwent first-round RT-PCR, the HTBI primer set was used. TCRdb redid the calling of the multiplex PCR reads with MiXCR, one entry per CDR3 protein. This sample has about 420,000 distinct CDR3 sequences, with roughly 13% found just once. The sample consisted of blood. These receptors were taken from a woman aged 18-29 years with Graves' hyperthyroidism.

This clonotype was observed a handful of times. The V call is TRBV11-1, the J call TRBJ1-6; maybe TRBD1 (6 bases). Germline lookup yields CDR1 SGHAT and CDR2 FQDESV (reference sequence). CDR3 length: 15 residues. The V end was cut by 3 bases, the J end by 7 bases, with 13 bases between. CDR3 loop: CASSLNRVGNSPLHF. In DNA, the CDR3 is TGTGCCAGCAGCTTGAACAGGGTTGGCAATTCACCCCTCCACTTT.

DNA of the CDR3: TGTGCCAGCAGCCCGAGGGTAGCGGGAGCCTACAATGAGCAGTTCTTC. The encoded protein is CASSPRVAGAYNEQFF. J is TRBJ2-1 and V is TRBV7-2; 9 bases are shared with TRBD2. Trimming cost V 5 bases and J 2 bases; bases outside gene matches: 7. This CDR3 comprises 16 residues. CDR1 is SGHTA and CDR2 is FQGNSA in the germline V gene.

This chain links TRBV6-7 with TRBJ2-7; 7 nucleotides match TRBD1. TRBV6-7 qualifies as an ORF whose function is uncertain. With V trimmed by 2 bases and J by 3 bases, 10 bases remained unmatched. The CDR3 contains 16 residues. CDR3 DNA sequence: TGTGCCAGCAGTTACGGGACAGTCTCTCAAAACTACGAGCAGTACTTC. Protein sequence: CASSYGTVSQNYEQYF.

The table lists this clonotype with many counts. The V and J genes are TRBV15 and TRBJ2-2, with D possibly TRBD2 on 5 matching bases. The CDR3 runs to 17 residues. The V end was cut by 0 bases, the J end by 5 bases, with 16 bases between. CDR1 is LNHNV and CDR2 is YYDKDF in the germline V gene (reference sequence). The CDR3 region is CATSRDRGSGITGELFF. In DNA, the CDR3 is TGTGCCACCAGCAGAGATCGAGGGAGTGGTATTACCGGGGAGCTGTTTTTT.

In DNA, the CDR3 is TGTGCCAGCAGCTTGGTGACTAGCGGGAGGTACGAGCAGTACTTC. The encoded protein is CASSLVTSGRYEQYF. The rearrangement joins TRBV7-2 to TRBJ2-7; 13 bases are a match to TRBD2. The CDR3 has 15 residues. Germline assignment: CDR1 SGHTA and CDR2 FQGNSA. V lost 3 bases, J lost 4 bases, and 3 bases stayed unmatched.

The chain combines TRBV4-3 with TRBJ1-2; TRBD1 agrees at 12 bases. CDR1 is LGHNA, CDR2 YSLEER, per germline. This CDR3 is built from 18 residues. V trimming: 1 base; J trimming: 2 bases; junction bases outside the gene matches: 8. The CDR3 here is CASSQARTGTGGNYGYTF. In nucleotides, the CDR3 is TGCGCCAGCAGCCAAGCTCGCACCGGGACAGGGGGCAACTATGGCTACACCTTC.

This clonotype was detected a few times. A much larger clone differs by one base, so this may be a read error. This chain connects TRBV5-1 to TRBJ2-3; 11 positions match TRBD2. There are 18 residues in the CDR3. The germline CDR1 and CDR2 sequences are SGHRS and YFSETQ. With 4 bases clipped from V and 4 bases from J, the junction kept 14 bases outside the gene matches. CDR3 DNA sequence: TGCGCCAGCAGCCCCCTTGGGACTAGCGGTCCTAGCGCAGATACGCAGTATTTT. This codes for CASSPLGTSGPSADTQYF.

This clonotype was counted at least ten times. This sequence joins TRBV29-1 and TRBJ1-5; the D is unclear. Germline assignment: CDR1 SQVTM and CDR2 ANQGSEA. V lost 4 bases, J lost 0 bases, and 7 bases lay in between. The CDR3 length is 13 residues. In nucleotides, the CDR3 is TGCAGCGTTGCCGGGAATAGCAATCAGCCCCAGCATTTT. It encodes CSVAGNSNQPQHF.

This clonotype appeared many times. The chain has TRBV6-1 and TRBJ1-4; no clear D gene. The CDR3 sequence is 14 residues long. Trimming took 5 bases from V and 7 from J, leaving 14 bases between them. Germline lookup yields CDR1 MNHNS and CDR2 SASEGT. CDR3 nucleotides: TGTGCCAGCAGTCTCGAGCGTTGGAGTGAAAAACTGTTTTTT. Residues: CASSLERWSEKLFF.

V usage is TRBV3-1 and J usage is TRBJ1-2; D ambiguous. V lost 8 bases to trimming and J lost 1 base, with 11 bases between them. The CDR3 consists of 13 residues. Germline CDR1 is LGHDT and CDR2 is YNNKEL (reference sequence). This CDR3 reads CASGSEGNYGYTF. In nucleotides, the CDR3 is TGTGCCAGCGGAAGCGAGGGTAACTATGGCTACACCTTC.

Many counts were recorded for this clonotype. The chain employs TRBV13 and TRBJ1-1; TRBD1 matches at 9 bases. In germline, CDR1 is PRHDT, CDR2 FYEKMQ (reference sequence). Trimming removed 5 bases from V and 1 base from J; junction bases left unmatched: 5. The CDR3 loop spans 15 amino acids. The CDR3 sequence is CASSQGQGGNTEAFF. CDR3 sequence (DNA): TGTGCCAGCAGCCAGGGACAGGGCGGGAACACTGAAGCTTTCTTT.

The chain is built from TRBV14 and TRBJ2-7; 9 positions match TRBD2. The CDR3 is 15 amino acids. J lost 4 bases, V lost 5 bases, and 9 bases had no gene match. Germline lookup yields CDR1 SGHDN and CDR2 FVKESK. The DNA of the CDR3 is TGTGCCAGCAGCGCTGGGTCTAGCGGGGTTTACGAGCAGTACTTC. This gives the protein CASSAGSSGVYEQYF.

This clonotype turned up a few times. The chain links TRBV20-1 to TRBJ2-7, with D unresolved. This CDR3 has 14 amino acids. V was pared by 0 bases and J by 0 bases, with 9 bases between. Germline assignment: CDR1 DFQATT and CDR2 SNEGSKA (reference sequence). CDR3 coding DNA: TGCAGTGCTAGAGATTCCGCCGGCTCCTACGAGCAGTACTTC. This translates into CSARDSAGSYEQYF.

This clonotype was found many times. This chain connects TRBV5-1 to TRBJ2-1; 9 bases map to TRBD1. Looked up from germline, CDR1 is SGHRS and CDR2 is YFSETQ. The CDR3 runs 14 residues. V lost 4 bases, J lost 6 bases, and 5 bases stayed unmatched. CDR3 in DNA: TGCGCCAGCAGCACCTTGGACAGGGGCAATGAGCAGTTCTTC. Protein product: CASSTLDRGNEQFF. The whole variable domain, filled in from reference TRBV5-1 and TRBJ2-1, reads KAGVTQTPRYLIKTRGQQVTLSCSPISGHRSVSWYQQTPGQGLQFLFEYFSETQRNKGNFPGRFSGRQFSNSRSEMNVSTLELGDSALYLCASSTLDRGNEQFFGPGTRLTVL.

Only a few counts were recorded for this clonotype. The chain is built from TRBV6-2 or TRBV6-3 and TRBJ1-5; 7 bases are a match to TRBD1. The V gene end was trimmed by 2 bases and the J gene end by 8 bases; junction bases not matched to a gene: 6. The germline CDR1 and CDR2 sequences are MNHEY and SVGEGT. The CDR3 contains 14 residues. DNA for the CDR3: TGTGCCAGCAGTTACGCGACAGGGATTGAGCCCCAGCATTTT. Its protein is CASSYATGIEPQHF.

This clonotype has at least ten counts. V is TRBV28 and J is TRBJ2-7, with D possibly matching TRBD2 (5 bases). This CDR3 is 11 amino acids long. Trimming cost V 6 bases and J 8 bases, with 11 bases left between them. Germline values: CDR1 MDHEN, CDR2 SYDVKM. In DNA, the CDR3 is TGTGCCAGCAGGAGGGCGGCGAAGCAGTACTTC. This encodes CASRRAAKQYF.

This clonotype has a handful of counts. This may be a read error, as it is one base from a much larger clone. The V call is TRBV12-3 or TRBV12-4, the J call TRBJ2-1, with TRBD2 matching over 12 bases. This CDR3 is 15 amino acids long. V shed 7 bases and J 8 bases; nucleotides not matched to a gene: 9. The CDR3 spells CASTTRTSGIDEQFF. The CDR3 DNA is TGTGCCAGCACCACCCGGACTAGCGGGATCGATGAGCAGTTCTTC.

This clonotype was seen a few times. The CDR3 DNA follows: TGTGCCAGCTCACCATCGGCTAGCGGGAGGGCAGAGACCCAGTACTTC. It translates to CASSPSASGRAETQYF. The gene calls are TRBV18 and TRBJ2-5, with TRBD2 identical over 12 bases. The CDR3 consists of 16 residues. Germline-derived CDR1 and CDR2 are KGHSH and LQKENI. V lost 2 bases and J lost 4; bases outside the gene matches: 5.

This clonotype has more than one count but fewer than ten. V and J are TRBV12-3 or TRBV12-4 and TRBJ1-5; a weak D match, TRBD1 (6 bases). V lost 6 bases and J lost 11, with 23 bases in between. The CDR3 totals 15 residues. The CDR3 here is CASSDPGTKLEAQHF. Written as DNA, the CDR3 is TGTGCCAGCAGCGACCCCGGGACAAAATTAGAGGCCCAGCATTTT.

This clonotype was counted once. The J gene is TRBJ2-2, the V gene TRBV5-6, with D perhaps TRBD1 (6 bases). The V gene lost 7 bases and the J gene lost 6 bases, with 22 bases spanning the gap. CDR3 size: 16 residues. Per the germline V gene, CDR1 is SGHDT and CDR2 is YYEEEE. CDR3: CASGSKQGEVAGELFF. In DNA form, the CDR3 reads TGTGCCAGCGGAAGTAAACAGGGAGAGGTGGCCGGGGAGCTGTTTTTT.